This T cell receptor beta chain was recovered during a study of blood T cell repertoires in COVID-19. For the study at large: There were acute and convalescent COVID-19 samples, and they came from the United States, Italy and Spain. T cells, B-cell-depleted T cells, or PBMCs provided the cDNA or gDNA that served as material.

This CDR3 contains 13 residues. Trimming at V came to 6 bases and at J to 5 bases, leaving 5 bases not matched to a gene. Original processing notes: Estimation of nucleated cell counts was performed using reference gene primer amplification. Some clones are missing from TCRdb's copy, which holds only in-frame ones; the method was immunoSEQ multiplex PCR. The V and J calls and clone size come from that table; D and trimming were worked out from the DNA. The data show 170,000 or so clones, about 86% seen once. The chain recombines TRBV12-3 or TRBV12-4 with TRBJ2-5; 8 bases match TRBD1. The receptor's source is a man in his fifties with active or convalescent COVID-19. Material for sequencing was peripheral blood. CDR3 DNA: TGTGCCAGCAGACGGACAGGGCGGGAGACCCAGTACTTC. This gives the protein CASRRTGRETQYF.